Below, one T cell receptor (beta chain) is given with its context. Antigen specificity is unknown. CDR3 length: 17 residues. The germline V gene has CDR1 LGHNA and CDR2 YSLEER. Trimming removed 4 bases from V and 2 bases from J; junction bases left unmatched: 13. This record comes from a study of naive and memory T cell subsets. An equimolar mix of two oligonucleotides served as the beta constant-region primer for TRBC1 and TRBC2. Ligated cDNA was amplified by four rounds of PCR with nested alpha and beta constant-region primers and SP2. MiXCR, run by TCRdb on the UMI-ligation and nested PCR reads, gives a single entry per CDR3 protein. Among about 100,000 distinct CDR3 sequences, around 13% were seen once, and the ten largest hold 2.5% to 3.5%. Findings and limits, study-wide: A few larger clonotypes appeared in naive repertoires, especially CD8, possibly memory cells re-expressing CD45RA. There was no ground truth to check naive and memory subset results.

CMV status came from CD4+ T cell IFNgamma after overnight CMV lysate stimulation of fresh PBMCs. After CD4 positive bead selection, the CD4-negative fraction gave CD8 T cells. This rearrangement joins TRBV4-3 to TRBJ1-2; 7 nucleotides line up with TRBD1. The sequence derives from a human donor in good health. Sequenced input: naive CD8+ T cells from blood. The CDR3: CASSPPYDRAPNYGYTF. CDR3 nucleotides: TGCGCCAGCAGCCCCCCTTACGACAGGGCACCAAACTATGGCTACACCTTC.